This T cell receptor (beta chain) comes out of a study of T cell clonality in common variable immunodeficiency (dated by TCRdb to between 2014 and 2017). What the authors observed across the whole study: Increased TCRbeta clonality was found in CVID subjects compared with healthy controls (t-test p = 0.018), with the increase being most characteristic of about a third of subjects. Healthy controls shared more TCRbeta clones with each other than CVID subjects shared among themselves (p < 0.0001). Differences among patients in the CVID cohort limited the correlations between repertoire features and clinical complications. According to the authors, finding the cause of the higher clonality in CVID would require sequencing the repertoires of T cell subpopulations. CVID TCRbeta sequences reportedly showed fewer deletions and N-nucleotide insertions and lacked highly modified clones with 13 or more V deletions. Despite equal DNA input, controls averaged roughly 84,000 unique sequences per sample versus roughly 30,000 in CVID samples.

Both CVID patients and healthy controls were predominantly of Caucasian heritage. Heparinized peripheral whole blood samples of about 5 to 9 ml were collected from each donor. Genomic DNA from adults with common variable immune deficiency (CVID) and from healthy adult controls was the source for sequencing TCRbeta CDR3 repertoires. The control group was made up of approximately 22 healthy adult volunteers (about 10 male and 12 female) whose ages ranged from 23 to 66 years, with a mean age of 34. To isolate peripheral blood mononuclear cells, diluted blood was subjected to density centrifugation over Hypaque 1077 or Ficoll-Paque. Unsorted mononuclear cells served as the source of genomic DNA, which was extracted either by Qiagen column purification or by a centrifugation-based method. This clone was observed at least ten times. Its binding antigen is unknown. The read falls 3 residues short of the CDR3 end, and the missing part is taken from the germline J gene.

The CDR3 contains 15 residues, cysteine and phenylalanine counted. The CDR3 was read in part: 36 bases, with the frame set at base 1. Compared with germline, V lacks 1 base and J lacks 4 bases; bases without a gene match: 4. CDR1 and CDR2 (GTSNPN, SVGIG) derive from the germline V gene (reference sequence). Equivalent amounts of genomic DNA from CVID and control samples were used as sequencing input. For every sample, a 60 bp segment covering the rearranged TCRbeta CDR3 region was amplified and then sequenced. The immunoSEQ assay, a bias-corrected multiplex PCR combined with high-throughput sequencing, was used for TCRbeta amplification. Regarding the original processing steps: Every unique nucleotide sequence counted as a clone and was annotated with V, D and J genes, copy number and frequency. Sequences were labeled productive if in frame, and non-productive if out of frame or containing stop codons. As previously described, clonality was calculated on the basis of Shannon's entropy. The predicted amino acid sequences of productive clones were used to derive the mean CDR3 Kyte-Doolittle hydropathy. Using the R hclust function, scaled V gene usage was clustered hierarchically with Manhattan distance and complete linkage. Sharing of clones by CDR3 amino acid sequence was evaluated by resampling 12 repertoires per group over 100 rounds. Repertoires were searched for approximately 70 published EBV-specific and about 240 published CMV-specific TCRbeta sequences. Analysis left out a couple of CVID samples that produced under 10,000 sequences, so a few dozen CVID repertoires remained. This immuneACCESS table, as held by TCRdb, lists in-frame sequences with V and J called but not all clones. Of the missing ones, under half trace to an unresolved V gene in checked studies; the others have no known cause. V and J calls and clone size are those listed in that table; D and trimming were worked out from the DNA. The table for this sample lists about 50,000 clones, none of them counted only once. The ten most abundant clones make up approximately 2% of the sample.

The chain was built from TRBV30 and TRBJ1-6; TRBD1 matches 7 bases in the middle. This receptor was taken from a person between 18 and 75 years old in good health. Sample: peripheral blood mononuclear cells. The CDR3 protein: CAWSGGTAYNSPLHF. CDR3 DNA (partial): TGTGCCTGGAGTGGAGGGACAGCGTATAATTCACCC.